Shown below are 32 T cell receptor beta chains from a single sample sequenced in a study of graft-versus-host responses after intestinal transplantation. Clones were sequenced by immunoSEQ multiplex PCR, and TCRdb holds only the in-frame ones, with some missing. The repertoire holds 75,000 to 100,000 clones, with over 80% as singletons. No antigen has been identified for these receptors. Sequenced material: unstimulated CD8+ T cells sorted from spleen or lymph node cells, taken before intestinal transplant. Receptors were obtained from a human donor who received an intestinal transplant.

This clone was found once. The chain employs TRBV11-3 and TRBJ1-3; D may be TRBD1 (5 bases). Germline V gives CDR1 SGHNT, CDR2 YENEEA. Trimming stripped 5 bases from V and 0 bases from J, with 14 bases between. The CDR3 runs to 16 residues. CDR3 sequence: CASSTRQRGSGNTIYF. The CDR3 region has the DNA TGTGCCAGCAGCACCCGACAGAGAGGCTCTGGAAACACCATATATTTT.

V is TRBV19 and J is TRBJ1-1; a weak D match, TRBD1 (6 bases). V gave up 5 bases and J gave up 4 bases, with 11 bases separating them. CDR1 and CDR2 (germline): LNHDA, SQIVND (reference sequence). The CDR3 is 13 amino acids. CDR3 sequence reads: CASSQGGLTEAFF. For the CDR3, the DNA is TGTGCCAGTAGTCAAGGGGGTCTCACTGAAGCTTTCTTT.

The V gene is TRBV19, the J gene TRBJ2-7; 7 positions match TRBD2. Trimming cost V 0 bases and J 2 bases; bases outside gene matches: 4. The CDR3 spans 15 residues. Germline V gene data show CDR1 as LNHDA and CDR2 as SQIVND (reference sequence). The CDR3 nucleotides are TGTGCCAGTAGTATAGAGGGGACTACCCCCTACGAGCAGTACTTC. Translating gives CASSIEGTTPYEQYF.

The chain is built from TRBV4-1 and TRBJ2-5, with D possibly being TRBD2 (5 bases). Germline V gives CDR1 MGHRA, CDR2 YSYEKL. The CDR3 is 11 amino acids. V shed 3 bases and J shed 11 bases, with 10 bases lying between them. The CDR3 DNA reads TGCGCCAGCAGCCAGGAGGCTAGACAGTACTTC. It is translated as CASSQEARQYF.

V is TRBV7-6 and J is TRBJ1-1, with D unclear. Trimming removed 3 bases at V and 3 bases at J, with 8 bases between. Germline-derived CDR1 and CDR2 are SGHVS and FNYEAQ. The CDR3 loop spans 13 amino acids. CDR3 in amino acids: CASSFGADTEAFF. CDR3 in DNA: TGTGCCAGCAGCTTCGGTGCGGACACTGAAGCTTTCTTT.

The chain joins TRBV2 to TRBJ2-3, with 8 bases fitting TRBD1. Germline CDR1 SNHLY, CDR2 FYNNEI. The CDR3 consists of 13 residues. J was trimmed by 0 bases and V by 10 bases; bases with no gene match: 3. CDR3 sequence: CATRQGSTDTQYF. The CDR3 bases are TGTGCCACCCGACAGGGGAGCACAGATACGCAGTATTTT.

This clone was detected once. V and J are TRBV7-9 and TRBJ2-7, with 7 bases matching TRBD1. The germline CDR1 and CDR2 sequences are SEHNR and FQNEAQ (reference sequence). V shed 5 bases, J shed 6 bases, and the junction held 10 bases outside the gene matches. CDR3 length: 14 residues. The CDR3 here is CASSPSTGWIEQYF. In DNA, the CDR3 is TGTGCCAGCAGCCCCTCGACAGGGTGGATCGAGCAGTACTTC.

This chain connects TRBV7-9 to TRBJ1-1, with 7 nucleotides matching TRBD1. This CDR3 region has 17 residues. Unmatched junction bases numbered 20, after V lost 5 bases and J lost 8 bases. Germline assignment: CDR1 SEHNR and CDR2 FQNEAQ (reference sequence). The CDR3 is CASSPHTEDRVGGEAFF. The DNA of the CDR3 is TGTGCCAGCAGCCCACACACCGAAGACAGGGTTGGCGGGGAAGCTTTCTTT.

The rearrangement joins TRBV19 to TRBJ1-4; TRBD1 aligns across 8 bases. The ends lost 1 base at V and 8 bases at J; junction bases unmatched: 12. The CDR3 spans 17 residues. Germline CDR1 and CDR2: LNHDA and SQIVND (reference sequence). CDR3 residues: CASSIVITGTGWEKLFF. The CDR3 nucleotides read TGTGCCAGTAGTATAGTGATTACCGGGACAGGTTGGGAAAAACTGTTTTTT.

J is TRBJ2-1 and V is TRBV2; TRBD2 aligns across 11 bases. Germline lookup yields CDR1 SNHLY and CDR2 FYNNEI. The CDR3 consists of 16 residues. V dropped 6 bases and J dropped 1; count of bases not matched to a gene: 5. The CDR3 coding sequence is TGTGCCAGCAGAGGTACTAGCGGGAGTTCCTACAATGAGCAGTTCTTC. The encoded protein is CASRGTSGSSYNEQFF.

The chain joins TRBV27 to TRBJ2-1; 7 bases are shared with TRBD1. Germline lookup yields CDR1 MNHEY and CDR2 SMNVEV (reference sequence). The CDR3 is 15 amino acids. V shed 4 bases, J shed 5 bases, and the junction held 8 bases outside the gene matches. CDR3 protein: CASSSRQGLNNEQFF. The CDR3 DNA is TGTGCCAGCAGTTCGAGACAGGGTTTGAACAATGAGCAGTTCTTC.

The chain employs TRBV10-2 and TRBJ2-1, with TRBD2 matching 11 bases. The CDR3 length is 17 residues. V lost 8 bases and J lost 0; bases outside the gene matches: 9. Per germline, CDR1 WSHSY and CDR2 SAAADI. The DNA of the CDR3 is TGCGCCAGCCGCCCACTAGCGGGGGATAGCTCCTACAATGAGCAGTTCTTC. Residues: CASRPLAGDSSYNEQFF.

V is TRBV5-4 and J is TRBJ2-5, with 14 nucleotides matching TRBD2. The CDR3 consists of 15 residues. J lost 3 bases, V lost 3 bases, and 1 base had no gene match. Germline CDR1 is SGHNT and CDR2 is YYREEE (reference sequence). The chain's CDR3 is CASSWGLAGEETQYF. As DNA, the CDR3 is TGTGCCAGCAGCTGGGGACTAGCGGGGGAAGAGACCCAGTACTTC. Full variable domain (remainder filled in from reference TRBV5-4 and TRBJ2-5): ETGVTQSPTHLIKTRGQQVTLRCSSQSGHNTVSWYQQALGQGPQFIFQYYREEENGRGNFPPRFSGLQFPNYSSELNVNALELDDSALYLCASSWGLAGEETQYFGPGTRLLVL.

The CDR3 DNA reads TGTGCCAGCAGCTTTAGCGGGAGTACTAATGAGCAGTTCTTC. This translates into CASSFSGSTNEQFF. The V gene is TRBV6-4, the J gene TRBJ2-1; 9 nucleotides match TRBD2. The J segment lost 7 bases and the V segment lost 6 bases, leaving 7 bases of the junction unmatched. The germline CDR1 and CDR2 sequences are MRHNA and SNTAGT. The CDR3 is made up of 14 amino acids.

The rearrangement uses TRBV2 and TRBJ2-1, with 10 bases that match TRBD2. CDR1 SNHLY and CDR2 FYNNEI come from the germline V gene. V shed 1 base, J shed 5 bases, and the junction held 8 bases outside the gene matches. This CDR3 has 17 amino acids. CDR3 bases: TGTGCCAGCAGTGAAGGACTAGCGGGTAGACAGGACAATGAGCAGTTCTTC. Encoded protein: CASSEGLAGRQDNEQFF.

This chain links TRBV4-1 with TRBJ2-7; 10 bases match TRBD2. The CDR3 spans 16 residues. In germline, CDR1 is MGHRA, CDR2 YSYEKL. The V gene end was trimmed by 0 bases and the J gene end by 6 bases; junction bases not matched to a gene: 8. The chain's CDR3 is CASSQEAAGGVGEQYF. The CDR3 region has the DNA TGCGCCAGCAGCCAAGAGGCAGCGGGAGGGGTCGGCGAGCAGTACTTC.

This sequence joins TRBV19 and TRBJ2-1; perhaps TRBD2 as D (6 bases). Germline loops: CDR1 LNHDA, CDR2 SQIVND (reference sequence). CDR3 length: 14 amino acids. V was shortened by 6 bases and J by 4 bases, with 13 bases between the two germline ends. The CDR3, as DNA: TGTGCCAGTAGCCGACTAGTTGGGTACAATGAGCAGTTCTTC. It encodes CASSRLVGYNEQFF.

The V and J genes are TRBV6-1 and TRBJ1-6; TRBD1 might be the D (6 bases). The CDR3 totals 16 residues. V shed 3 bases and J shed 7 bases, with 16 bases lying between them. From germline, CDR1 is MNHNS and CDR2 SASEGT. CDR3 coding DNA: TGTGCCAGCAGTGACCTCGAGGGGGAGGGGAATTCACCCCTCCACTTT. It specifies CASSDLEGEGNSPLHF.

The V call is TRBV9, the J call TRBJ1-3, with 9 bases lining up with TRBD1. V trimming: 4 bases; J trimming: 4 bases; junction bases outside the gene matches: 9. The germline CDR1 and CDR2 sequences are SGDLS and YYNGEE. This CDR3 comprises 16 residues. The CDR3 is CASSPRDRVAGNTIYF. CDR3 nucleotides: TGTGCCAGCAGCCCCCGGGACAGGGTAGCCGGAAACACCATATATTTT.

J is TRBJ2-5 and V is TRBV7-2; TRBD1 might be the D (5 bases). The CDR3 length is 14 residues. Deletions cut 1 base from V and 5 bases from J, with 11 bases between. The germline V gene encodes CDR1 SGHTA and CDR2 FQGNSA. CDR3: CASSLGAGQETQYF. Written as DNA, the CDR3 is TGTGCCAGCAGCTTAGGGGCAGGGCAGGAGACCCAGTACTTC. Looking up the rest from reference TRBV7-2 and TRBJ2-5 gives the full variable domain: GAGVSQSPSNKVTEKGKDVELRCDPISGHTALYWYRQSLGQGLEFLIYFQGNSAPDKSGLPSDRFSAERTGGSVSTLTIQRTQQEDSAVYLCASSLGAGQETQYFGPGTRLLVL.

This clone showed up just once. The chain uses TRBV10-2 and TRBJ2-1; D remains unclear. CDR3 length equals 13 residues. CDR1 WSHSY and CDR2 SAAADI come from the germline V gene. With 8 bases removed from V and 2 bases from J, the gap between germline ends came to 10 bases. CDR3 nucleotide sequence: TGCGCCAGCTTAGCTAATACCTACAATGAGCAGTTCTTC. This codes for CASLANTYNEQFF.

This chain links TRBV11-2 with TRBJ2-7; no definite D call. CDR1 and CDR2 from the germline V gene are SGHAT and FQNNGV. The CDR3 covers 14 residues. The V end lost 0 bases, the J end lost 3 bases, and 9 bases lay between the germline ends. CDR3 in amino acids: CASSLETPVYEQYF. As DNA, the CDR3 is TGTGCCAGCAGCTTAGAGACTCCTGTCTACGAGCAGTACTTC.

The chain couples TRBV27 to TRBJ2-1; 7 nucleotides match TRBD2. The CDR3 consists of 16 residues. With 5 bases clipped from V and 0 bases from J, the junction kept 7 bases outside the gene matches. Germline lookup yields CDR1 MNHEY and CDR2 SMNVEV (reference sequence). The CDR3 DNA reads TGTGCCAGCAGTCGTGTCGGCGGGAGCTCCTACAATGAGCAGTTCTTC. Protein: CASSRVGGSSYNEQFF.

CDR3 coding DNA: TGTGCCAGCAGCCAGGGGGGGACTAGCGGGACCCAAGAGACCCAGTACTTC. It is translated as CASSQGGTSGTQETQYF. V usage is TRBV4-2 and J usage is TRBJ2-5; 13 bases match TRBD2. This CDR3 comprises 17 residues. Unmatched junction bases numbered 5, after V lost 3 bases and J lost 1 base. CDR1 and CDR2 from the germline V gene are LGHNA and YNFKEQ.

The gene calls are TRBV7-9 and TRBJ1-1, with TRBD1 matching 8 bases. V shed 1 base and J 3 bases; nucleotides not matched to a gene: 4. The CDR3 extends over 15 amino acids. CDR1 and CDR2 from the germline V gene are SEHNR and FQNEAQ (reference sequence). This chain's CDR3 is CASSLVTGDDTEAFF. For the CDR3, the DNA is TGTGCCAGCAGCTTAGTGACAGGGGACGACACTGAAGCTTTCTTT.

This clone was recorded only once. This rearrangement joins TRBV27 to TRBJ1-5; D call uncertain. The CDR3 is 14 amino acids. Per germline, CDR1 MNHEY and CDR2 SMNVEV (reference sequence). The ends were cut back, 6 bases at V and 1 base at J, with 10 bases in the middle. CDR3 DNA sequence: TGTGCCAGCAGCCCTGTGGCCAGCAATCAGCCCCAGCATTTT. It encodes CASSPVASNQPQHF.

This rearrangement joins TRBV21-1 to TRBJ2-2; no check of the table's D call, TRBD1, against the DNA was made. TRBV21-1 is a listed pseudogene. The CDR3 sequence is 20 residues long. CDR3 coding DNA: TGTGCCAGCAGCAAAGCGCAGGGACAGGGGCGACTGTTGCCAACCGGGGAGCTGTTTTTT. This codes for CASSKAQGQGRLLPTGELFF.

V is TRBV11-2 and J is TRBJ2-7; 9 nucleotides agree with TRBD2. The V gene's germline CDR1 is SGHAT and CDR2 FQNNGV. With V trimmed by 0 bases and J by 9 bases, 15 bases remained unmatched. The CDR3 sequence is 17 residues long. The CDR3 bases are TGTGCCAGCAGCTTAGAATTTTCCGGTGGGACTAGCCTTAGGCAGTACTTC. It yields the protein CASSLEFSGGTSLRQYF.

This rearrangement joins TRBV9 to TRBJ2-7, with 12 bases lining up with TRBD1. The CDR3 loop spans 16 amino acids. With V trimmed by 5 bases and J by 5 bases, 11 bases remained unmatched. Germline V CDR1 and CDR2: SGDLS, YYNGEE. CDR3 protein: CASSYRPGQGANEQYF. The CDR3 DNA sequence: TGTGCCAGCAGTTACCGACCGGGACAGGGGGCGAACGAGCAGTACTTC.

The chain has TRBV4-1 and TRBJ2-1, with 11 bases aligning to TRBD2. Trimming took 0 bases from V and 7 from J; bases not matched to a gene: 5. Per germline, CDR1 MGHRA and CDR2 YSYEKL. The CDR3 covers 16 residues. The DNA for the CDR3 is TGCGCCAGCAGCCAAGAAATAGCGGGAGGGCCGAATGAGCAGTTCTTC. This codes for CASSQEIAGGPNEQFF.

This sequence joins TRBV10-2 and TRBJ2-3; 9 nucleotides agree with TRBD1. CDR1 and CDR2 from the germline V gene are WSHSY and SAAADI. The junction had 8 bases not matched to a gene; V was cut back by 6 bases and J by 4 bases. This CDR3 contains 15 residues. CDR3 in DNA: TGCGCCAGCAGCGCCAGACAGGGGGGCGCAGATACGCAGTATTTT. As protein: CASSARQGGADTQYF.

Written as DNA, the CDR3 is TGCGCCAGCAGCGACGACAGGCCTAACACAGATACGCAGTATTTT. Its protein is CASSDDRPNTDTQYF. The chain has TRBV5-1 and TRBJ2-3, with TRBD1 as a possible D gene (6 bases). CDR3 size: 15 residues. Germline loops: CDR1 SGHRS, CDR2 YFSETQ. V lost 4 bases and J 2 bases, leaving 14 bases between the germline ends.